The 6 T cell receptor beta chains below were found in one sample sequenced in a study of CD8+ T cells in alopecia areata. Following RNA extraction, reverse transcription yielded cDNA that acted as the sequencing template. Assay used: immunoSEQ multiplex PCR; TCRdb lists only in-frame clones, some missing. The table includes 130,000 to 150,000 clones, about two thirds detected once. Material: CD8+ T cells sorted from blood. Receptors were obtained from a human donor in good health.

The chain couples TRBV6-6 to TRBJ2-2; D is tentatively TRBD1 or TRBD2 (5 bases each). Germline V CDR1 and CDR2: MNHNY, SVGAGI (reference sequence). V lost 1 base and J 2 bases, leaving 11 bases between the germline ends. The CDR3 consists of 16 residues. The CDR3 region is CASSYFGTTNTGELFF. Written as DNA, the CDR3 is TGTGCCAGCAGTTACTTTGGGACCACTAACACCGGGGAGCTGTTTTTT.

A word on this clone: This sample also contains other DNA sequences that code for the same CDR3. The chain is built from TRBV29-1 and TRBJ1-2, with a weak D call TRBD1 (5 bases). CDR1 and CDR2 from the germline V gene are SQVTM and ANQGSEA. This CDR3 is built from 11 residues. V was pared by 1 base and J by 8 bases, with 8 bases between. CDR3 protein: CSVEAREGYTF. CDR3 sequence (DNA): TGCAGCGTTGAAGCCAGGGAAGGCTACACCTTC.

CDR3 in DNA: TGTGCCAGCAGCTTAGTTTCCAGCACAGATACGCAGTATTTT. This codes for CASSLVSSTDTQYF. The chain employs TRBV11-2 and TRBJ2-3; no definite D call. This CDR3 region has 14 residues. Trimming left V 1 base short and J 0 bases short, with 5 bases between. Germline-derived CDR1 and CDR2 are SGHAT and FQNNGV.

The chain uses TRBV5-1 and TRBJ2-5, with 10 bases that match TRBD1. The ends lost 6 bases at V and 5 bases at J; junction bases unmatched: 10. CDR1 is SGHRS, CDR2 YFSETQ, per germline. The CDR3 has 15 residues. This chain's CDR3 is CASTTGQGEHETQYF. The CDR3 region has the DNA TGCGCCAGCACCACCGGACAGGGGGAACACGAGACCCAGTACTTC.

The chain carries TRBV7-9 and TRBJ2-5, with unresolved D. From germline, CDR1 is SEHNR and CDR2 FQNEAQ (reference sequence). CDR3 length: 13 residues. Trimming took 2 bases from V and 4 from J, leaving 8 bases between them. The CDR3 is CASSLLLGETQYF. The DNA of the CDR3 is TGTGCCAGCAGCTTATTACTCGGAGAGACCCAGTACTTC.

The chain has TRBV27 and TRBJ1-2; 7 nucleotides agree with TRBD1. Germline CDR1 reads MNHEY; CDR2 reads SMNVEV (reference sequence). The CDR3 runs to 13 residues. V gave up 0 bases and J gave up 7 bases; unmatched junction bases: 2. CDR3 residues: CASSLSRGRGYTF. CDR3 coding DNA: TGTGCCAGCAGTTTATCAAGGGGGCGTGGCTACACCTTC.